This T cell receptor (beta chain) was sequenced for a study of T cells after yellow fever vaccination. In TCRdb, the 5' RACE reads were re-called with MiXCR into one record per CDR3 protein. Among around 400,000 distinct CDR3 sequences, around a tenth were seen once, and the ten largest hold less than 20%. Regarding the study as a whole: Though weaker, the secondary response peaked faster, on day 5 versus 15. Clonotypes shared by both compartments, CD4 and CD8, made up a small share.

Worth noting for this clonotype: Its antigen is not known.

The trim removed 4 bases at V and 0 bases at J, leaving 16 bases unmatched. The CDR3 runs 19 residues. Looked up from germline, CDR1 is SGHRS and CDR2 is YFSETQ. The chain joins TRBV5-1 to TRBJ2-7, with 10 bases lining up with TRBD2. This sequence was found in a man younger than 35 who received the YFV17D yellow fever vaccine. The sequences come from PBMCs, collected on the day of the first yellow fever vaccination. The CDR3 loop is CASSPTYFRRTSGSYEQYF. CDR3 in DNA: TGCGCCAGCAGCCCGACATATTTCCGAAGGACTAGCGGCTCCTACGAGCAGTACTTC.